This T cell receptor (beta chain) was recovered during a study of control samples from healthy donors and cancer patients. Clones were read by immunoSEQ multiplex PCR, and TCRdb kept only the in-frame ones, dropping some. The sample holds about 100,000 clones, approximately 95% seen once. Germline CDR1 is SQVTM and CDR2 is ANQGSEA. V shed 6 bases, J shed 4 bases, and the junction held 11 bases outside the gene matches. The CDR3 consists of 15 residues. The chain carries TRBV29-1 and TRBJ1-4; 7 positions match TRBD1. The receptor was isolated from a man aged 18 to 30 in good health. Material: blood. Here the CDR3 DNA reads TGCAGCGTCGTCAGGGGGGTGGGAGTTAATGAAAAACTGTTTTTT. The encoded protein is CSVVRGVGVNEKLFF.